This T cell receptor beta chain was identified in a study of T cell responses to AZD1222 COVID-19 vaccine (TCRdb year 2021). For the study in its entirety: AZD1222 recipients whose second dose came at about 4 weeks and those whose second dose came at about 12 weeks were combined into one group, since spike-specific TCR depth and breadth did not differ between the two schedules. TCR sequencing was performed for about 240 trial participants, of whom roughly 200 were given two doses of AZD1222 and around 26 were given two doses of MenACWY control vaccine. Trial participants were enrolled into age subgroups of 18-55, 56-69 and 70-plus years, which contained about 150, 28 and 57 TCR-sequenced participants, respectively.

The table lists this clone with a count of one. Its antigen specificity is not known. No clone much larger than this one lies a single base away; base qualities are absent. The CDR3 regions of human TCRbeta chains were analyzed by immunosequencing. Processing in the source paper ran as follows. TCRs in the repertoires were matched against a reference library of SARS-CoV-2-specific TCRs that had been generated with the MIRA antigen-specificity platform. Breadth was defined as the fraction of unique TCRs that were SARS-CoV-2-associated, and depth was defined as the fraction of total T cells that were SARS-CoV-2-associated. Using the MIRA data, every spike-specific TCR was mapped to the spike region that the TCR reacted to and assigned to either a CD4 or a CD8 class. Log10-transformed breadth and depth values were compared by one-way ANOVA with Sidak's multiple comparisons tests. As stored in TCRdb, this immuneACCESS dataset retains in-frame rearrangements with V and J assigned. A fraction of the clones does not appear; measured against another copy, unresolved V genes explain less than half of the discrepancy, and the remainder lacks a known reason. V, J and clone size are those of that table, while D and trimming were read from the DNA. For this sample there are tens of thousands of clones; roughly 87% appear just once. The biggest ten clones account for 5.8% of the sample.

Beyond this particular receptor, the publication reports: Most participants were white British and females outnumbered males, and the authors suggested that clonal diversity may have been underestimated. A significant rise in spike-specific TCR breadth and depth was observed after two AZD1222 doses relative to day 0 and relative to MenACWY recipients. Reportedly, close to half of the unique spike-specific TCRs recognized epitopes lying outside the regions that are mutated in the B.1.351 and B.1.1.7 variants. Conclusions about previously exposed vaccinees are limited because only six or seven AZD1222 recipients were SARS-CoV-2 seropositive at baseline. No day 14 peak-response samples were available, so repertoires were characterized only after the peak T cell response. In the small 56-69-year group, the increase in depth fell short of significance, most likely because of low power. CD4 TCRs associated with the vaccine covered the entire spike protein, and the dominant responses were in regions 160-218 and 743-854.

Interpreted using the paper, the time point label stands for: baseline before first vaccination. The vaccinee samples were drawn from two UK trials, COV001 and COV002, one of which was a single-blind randomized controlled phase 2/3 trial testing AZD1222 (ChAdOx1 nCoV-19) in healthy adults. Trial participant PBMC samples were collected at day 0 and day 28 after the second dose for TCRbeta chain sequencing. The input for sequencing was peripheral blood, taken on day 0 of AZD1222 vaccination. This receptor was taken from an adult in good health.

For the CDR3, the sequence is CASSLRMEREKLFF. The DNA reads TGTGCCAGCAGCTTACGTATGGAGAGGGAAAAACTGTTTTTT. The chain was built from TRBV4-2 and TRBJ1-4, with the D gene call left open. From the cysteine through the phenylalanine, the CDR3 covers 14 amino acids. The sequence is cut down to CDR3 DNA, 42 bases in frame from base 1. The CDR1 and CDR2 encoded by the germline V gene are LGHNA and YNFKEQ. V is pared back by 5 bases and J by 8 bases, with 15 bases lying between the germline termini.